The text below deals with one T cell receptor beta chain. The clone's antigen remains unknown. No clone much larger than this one lies a single base away; base qualities are absent. Pancreatic ductal adenocarcinoma patients who had undergone surgery without neoadjuvant therapy were selected. Peripheral blood was collected in heparin tubes, from which PBMCs were isolated by histopaque density gradient and cryopreserved in approximately 10% DMSO. The DNeasy Blood and Tissue Kit, with Proteinase K and RNase treatment, was used to extract genomic DNA from 6 or 7 PBMC specimens and fewer than ten flash-frozen tumor specimens. The data derive from a study of T cells in pancreatic ductal adenocarcinoma (dated by TCRdb to the late 2010s). For the wider study: The work assessed suppressive cells as well as CD8+ T cells infiltrating resected pancreatic ductal adenocarcinoma, measuring their numbers, locations, and properties, in order to shed light on the adaptive T-cell response that occurs naturally. The study at large found these results: Comparisons of clonality between tumor and blood may be biased because tumors are enriched in CD45RO+ effector T cells rather than naive T cells, which biases the comparison toward lower diversity. There was no significant difference in T-cell clonality between tumor and blood, where mean clonality was about 0.112 for tumors and more than 0.065 for blood. Blood samples had more total productive templates and approximately 8-fold more unique clonotypes than tumor samples. Since most people with pancreatic cancer show up with disease that cannot be operated on, the resected cohort was biased toward the minority who had early-stage disease.

TCR beta CDR3 regions were amplified from genomic DNA using the immunoSEQ hsTCRB kit. High-throughput TRB CDR3 sequencing was performed on an Illumina HiSeq system. The source study handled its data this way. Sequencing reads were analyzed with the immunoSEQ software, and nonproductive sequences with premature stops or frame-shifts were excluded. Clonality of the repertoire was calculated as one minus Shannon entropy normalized by log2 of the number of unique productive sequences. In TCRdb, the immuneACCESS table is reduced to in-frame sequences with V and J assigned. These tables do not hold every clone; where another copy was compared, an unresolved V gene accounts for under half, and the others remain unexplained. V and J calls and clone size are those listed in that table; D and trimming were worked out from the DNA. This sample comprises roughly 100,000 clones, 90% to 95% of them detected only once. In total, the top ten clones hold 2.5% to 3.5% of the sample.

Including the terminal cysteine and phenylalanine, the CDR3 comprises 13 residues. Just the 39-base CDR3 DNA is kept, in frame starting at base 1. From a lookup of the germline V gene (reference sequence), CDR1 and CDR2 are LNHDA and SQIVND. Relative to germline, V is missing 6 bases and J is missing 6 bases, with 3 bases of the junction outside any gene match. The clonotype was recovered from a human donor with pancreatic ductal adenocarcinoma. Specimen: PBMCs. The V and J genes are TRBV19 and TRBJ2-2, and TRBD2 aligns with 8 junction nucleotides. The CDR3 reads CASRGLAAGELFF. The DNA is TGTGCCAGTAGAGGACTAGCCGCCGGGGAGCTGTTTTTT.